This is a list of T cell receptor beta chains from one sample in a study of blood T cell repertoires in COVID-19. Clones were read by immunoSEQ multiplex PCR, and TCRdb kept only the in-frame ones, dropping some. Of a few hundred thousand clones in the sample, 80% to 90% are singletons; the top ten hold around 1.5%. Specimen: peripheral blood. All receptors come from a middle-aged woman who had recovered from COVID-19. The conserved cysteine and the conserved F or W are not part of the CDR3 here.

>TRBV7-9
ASSLGQLNTEAF
>TRBV7-2
ASSFRTGQQETQY
>TRBV11-2
ASSLQRGVDEQF
>TRBV30
AWSLNTRSNVLT
>TRBV4-3
ASSQTPAGPGSNTQY
>TRBV18
ASSPGLQETQY
>TRBV5-5
ASTTLGSQSGETQY
>TRBV7-2
ASGPGLSGSLPGELF
>TRBV7-8
ASSSNRQGWQPQH
>TRBV11-2
ASSLGSPGGTDTQY
>TRBV11-2
ASSYGQGAGGYT
>TRBV9
ASSPGTGYEQY
>TRBV11-2
ASSSRYTGELF
>TRBV5-1
ASTRTQPGVTEAF
>TRBV5-6
ASSFRQGSAEAF
>TRBV6-5
ASIRELATNEKLF
>TRBV19
ASSEPGTSNEQY
>TRBV28
ASSRTGFYGYT
>TRBV19
ASSIERGPYNEQF
>TRBV28
ASSFKRDSYEQY
>TRBV4-3
ASSQDNRNTDTQY